This T cell receptor (beta chain) originates from a study of cytomegalovirus exposure and HLA in healthy donors. Notes on the study in general: As a later analysis showed, a missense DCLRE1C variant was linked to trimming of TCR beta V- and J-genes. Using a false discovery rate of 0.05, a later analysis showed that 16,951 TCR beta sequences were associated with HLA alleles. As a later analysis revealed, the rate of TCR association differed by HLA locus, with DRB1 most and HLA-C fewest.

CDR1 is SGHDT and CDR2 is YYEEEE in the germline V gene. The CDR3 runs to 15 residues. This clone was counted between two and nine times. Its antigen is not known. This likely reflects a read error, since a far larger clone is one base away. The PCR used 60 Vbeta and 13 Jbeta primers. Sequenced by immunoSEQ multiplex PCR; TCRdb stores in-frame clones only, minus some. The table records around 120,000 clones, less than 65% of them present only once. Input material: PBMCs. V gene TRBV5-6 combines with J gene TRBJ2-5; 14 bases match TRBD2. This clonotype was sampled from a man aged 40-50 years in good health and CMV-seropositive. The CDR3 nucleotides read TGTGCCAGCAGGGGGGGACTAGCGGGGGAACAGACCCGGTACTTC. Translation: CASRGGLAGEQTRYF.